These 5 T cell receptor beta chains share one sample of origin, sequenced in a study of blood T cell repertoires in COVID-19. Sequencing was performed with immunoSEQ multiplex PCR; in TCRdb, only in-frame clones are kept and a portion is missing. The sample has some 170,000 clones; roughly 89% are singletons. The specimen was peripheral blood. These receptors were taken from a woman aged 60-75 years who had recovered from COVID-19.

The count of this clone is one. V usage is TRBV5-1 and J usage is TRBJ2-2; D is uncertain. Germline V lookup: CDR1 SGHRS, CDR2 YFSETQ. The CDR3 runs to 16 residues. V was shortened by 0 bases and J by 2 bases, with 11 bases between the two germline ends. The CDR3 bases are TGCGCCAGCAGCTTGGTATCCGCGACAAACACCGGGGAGCTGTTTTTT. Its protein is CASSLVSATNTGELFF.

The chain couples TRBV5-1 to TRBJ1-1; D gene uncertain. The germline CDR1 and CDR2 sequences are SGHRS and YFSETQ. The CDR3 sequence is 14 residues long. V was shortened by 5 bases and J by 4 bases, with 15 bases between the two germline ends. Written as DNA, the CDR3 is TGCGCCAGCAGGGGCGGGGTTTCAGTCACTGAAGCTTTCTTT. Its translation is CASRGGVSVTEAFF.

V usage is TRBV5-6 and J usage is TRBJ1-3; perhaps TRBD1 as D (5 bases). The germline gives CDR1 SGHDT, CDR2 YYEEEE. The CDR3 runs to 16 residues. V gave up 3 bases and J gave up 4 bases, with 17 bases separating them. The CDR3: CASSSSDQGAGNTIYF. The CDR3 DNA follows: TGTGCCAGCAGCTCGTCTGACCAGGGCGCCGGAAACACCATATATTTT.

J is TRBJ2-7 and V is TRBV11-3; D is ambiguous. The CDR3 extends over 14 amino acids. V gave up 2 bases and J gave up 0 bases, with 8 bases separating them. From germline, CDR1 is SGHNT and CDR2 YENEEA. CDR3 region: CASSLSASSYEQYF. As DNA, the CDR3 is TGTGCCAGCAGCTTATCCGCCAGCTCCTACGAGCAGTACTTC.

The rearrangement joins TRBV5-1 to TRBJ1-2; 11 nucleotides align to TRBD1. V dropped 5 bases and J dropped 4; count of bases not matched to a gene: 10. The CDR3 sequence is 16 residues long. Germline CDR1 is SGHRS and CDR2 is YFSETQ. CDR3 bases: TGCGCCAGCAGGGGGACAGGGGGATATTTCCGCTATGGCTACACCTTC. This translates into CASRGTGGYFRYGYTF.